The 3 T cell receptor beta chains given below trace back to one sample, sequenced in a study of blood T cell repertoires in COVID-19. Some clones are missing from TCRdb's copy, which holds only in-frame ones; the method was immunoSEQ multiplex PCR. The table has 70,000 to 95,000 clones, about 80% seen once; the top ten hold 16%. The source material was peripheral blood. The receptors stem from a human donor in a cohort sampled during active COVID-19.

The CDR3 reads CSVDTGRDTQYF. In nucleotides, the CDR3 is TGCAGCGTTGACACAGGCAGGGATACGCAGTATTTT. The chain recombines TRBV29-1 with TRBJ2-3; D may be TRBD1 (5 bases). The CDR3 is 12 amino acids. Deletions cut 3 bases from V and 6 bases from J, with 10 bases between. Germline assignment: CDR1 SQVTM and CDR2 ANQGSEA.

The chain is built from TRBV10-3 and TRBJ1-3, with D maybe TRBD1 (5 bases). Germline values: CDR1 ENHRY, CDR2 SYGVKD. Trimming took off 4 bases at V and 0 bases at J, with 7 bases between the two ends. The CDR3 contains 14 residues. The CDR3 loop is CAISAGISGNTIYF. The CDR3 DNA reads as TGTGCCATCAGTGCAGGGATCTCTGGAAACACCATATATTTT.

The rearrangement joins TRBV28 to TRBJ1-4; TRBD1 matches 10 bases. J was trimmed by 8 bases and V by 6 bases; bases with no gene match: 12. CDR3 length: 16 amino acids. Germline lookup yields CDR1 MDHEN and CDR2 SYDVKM. CDR3 region: CASREEGQGKREKLFF. The CDR3 region has the DNA TGTGCCAGCAGGGAGGAGGGACAGGGGAAGAGAGAAAAACTGTTTTTT.